A selection of T cell receptor beta chains follows, all from one sample in a study of CD8 T cells in Susac syndrome. One entry per CDR3 protein results from TCRdb running MiXCR on the immunoSEQ multiplex PCR reads. The sample lists about 160,000 distinct CDR3 sequences, about 90% seen once, with under 0.085% in the top ten. The sequenced material came from CD4+ T cells from PBMCs. The origin of the receptors is a human donor in good health. CDR3s leave out the opening cysteine and the closing phenylalanine or tryptophan. The order of the fields is V gene, J gene, clone size, CDR3 protein. Only some rows state a clone size, as once, few, many or a class for expanded clones.

V: TRBV4-3
J: TRBJ2-7
size: .
CDR3: ASSRDQSSYEQY

V: TRBV7-2
J: TRBJ1-2
size: .
CDR3: ASSGGVRLNYGYT

V: TRBV20-1
J: TRBJ2-3
size: once
CDR3: SARVVAGGMEQY

V: TRBV10-1
J: TRBJ2-7
size: .
CDR3: ASGNSYEQY

V: TRBV24-1
J: TRBJ2-1
size: .
CDR3: ATSDSLSGNEQF

V: TRBV29-1
J: TRBJ2-7
size: few
CDR3: SGQGAVHGSGEQY

V: TRBV19
J: TRBJ1-2
size: .
CDR3: ASRPGQGYGYT

V: TRBV7-2
J: TRBJ2-3
size: .
CDR3: ASTETGGGPTDTQY

V: TRBV7-8
J: TRBJ2-5
size: .
CDR3: ASRGGRDRWETQY

V: TRBV20-1
J: TRBJ1-2
size: .
CDR3: SATDGLISRGYT

V: TRBV30
J: TRBJ2-4
size: .
CDR3: AWSRDSLNIQY

V: TRBV29-1
J: TRBJ2-5
size: .
CDR3: SVEEAQETQY

V: TRBV29-1
J: TRBJ1-1
size: .
CDR3: SVEDRTPEAF

V: TRBV2
J: TRBJ2-4
size: .
CDR3: ASSEALGQVW

V: TRBV7-9
J: TRBJ1-1
size: .
CDR3: ASSSQGGGTEAF

V: TRBV5-4
J: TRBJ2-1
size: .
CDR3: ASSLELAKNEQF

V: TRBV18
J: TRBJ2-2
size: .
CDR3: ASSPPGRGRAGELF

V: TRBV19
J: TRBJ1-1
size: .
CDR3: ASSIGRNTEAF